This is a list of T cell receptor beta chains from one sample in a study of T cells after yellow fever vaccination. A single record per CDR3 protein comes from TCRdb applying MiXCR to the 5' RACE reads. In the table there are some 500,000 distinct CDR3 sequences, approximately 13% of which are singletons. The sample here was PBMCs, taken on the day of the yellow fever booster vaccination. Receptor source: a man between 25 and 39 years old who received the YFV17D yellow fever vaccine. CDR3s include the opening cysteine and the closing phenylalanine or tryptophan. The D gene is left open where the match is weak. Size is omitted from some rows. Given values are once, few, many or a class for expanded clones.

TRBJ2-3	TRBV7-2	-	-	TGTGCCAGCAGCTTAGCGTTCGGGGCGAATACGCAGTATTTT	CASSLAFGANTQYF
TRBJ2-7	TRBV12-3/TRBV12-4	few	-	TGTGCCAGCAGTTTCCGTCCTACAGGAAACTACGAGCAGTACTTC	CASSFRPTGNYEQYF
TRBJ1-1	TRBV25-1	-	-	TGTGCCAGCGACGGAAAGGGTCTGACTGAAGCTTTCTTT	CASDGKGLTEAFF
TRBJ2-7	TRBV7-9	many	TRBD1	TGTGCCAGCAGCTCTGACAGGGGAAGCTCCTACGAGCAGTACTTC	CASSSDRGSSYEQYF
TRBJ2-3	TRBV7-3	few	TRBD2	TGTGCCAGCAGCCGAGACGGGACTAGATCAGATACGCAGTATTTT	CASSRDGTRSDTQYF
TRBJ2-3	TRBV13	-	-	TGTGCCAGCGCAGTGACTCGGACAGATACGCAGTATTTT	CASAVTRTDTQYF
TRBJ2-7	TRBV7-2	-	-	TGTGCCAGCAGCTTTGGTCTAGCGTTCGAGCAGTACTTC	CASSFGLAFEQYF
TRBJ2-1	TRBV5-1	few	TRBD2	TGCGCCAGCAGCTTTGAACTAGCGGTGGTCAATGAGCAGTTCTTC	CASSFELAVVNEQFF
TRBJ2-7	TRBV6-5	few	-	TGTGCCAGCAGTTACAGAGGGCGAAACAACGAGCAGTACTTC	CASSYRGRNNEQYF
TRBJ2-1	TRBV6-2/TRBV6-3	few	TRBD2	TGTGCCAGCAGTTCAAATAGCGGGAGAGTAGATGAGCAGTTCTTC	CASSSNSGRVDEQFF
TRBJ1-5	TRBV12-3/TRBV12-4	few	-	TGTGCCAGCAGTTTAAAGGCGGGGAAGCCCCAGCATTTT	CASSLKAGKPQHF
TRBJ1-1	TRBV20-1	-	-	TGCAGTGCTAGCCCGCAGCCGCTGGGGGCTGAAGCTTTCTTT	CSASPQPLGAEAFF
TRBJ2-7	TRBV5-6	many	-	TGTGCCAGCAGCAAACCGGAGGGCACCTACGAGCAGTACTTC	CASSKPEGTYEQYF
TRBJ2-7	TRBV6-2/TRBV6-3	few	TRBD2	TGTGCCAGCCGTGCGGGACTAGCGGGACGAGAGCAGTACTTC	CASRAGLAGREQYF
TRBJ2-1	TRBV11-2	-	-	TGTGCCAGCAGCTTAGATCGGGGTGAGCAGTTCTTC	CASSLDRGEQFF
TRBJ1-1	TRBV29-1	-	-	TGCAGCGGGGGGCACAGTCCGAACACTGAAGCTTTCTTT	CSGGHSPNTEAFF
TRBJ2-7	TRBV30	many	-	TGTGCCTGGGCGAGAATTTACGGGACCTACGAGCAGTACTTC	CAWARIYGTYEQYF
TRBJ1-1	TRBV6-1	-	TRBD1	TGTGCCAGCAGCCACAGGGGAGGAACTGAAGCTTTCTTT	CASSHRGGTEAFF
TRBJ2-1	TRBV27	-	TRBD2	TGTGCCAGCTCCGCCGGGACTAGCGGCCACAATGAGCAGTTCTTC	CASSAGTSGHNEQFF
TRBJ2-3	TRBV20-1	few	-	TGCAGTGCCTCAATGCCTAGCGTAGGCACAGATACGCAGTATTTT	CSASMPSVGTDTQYF
TRBJ2-1	TRBV9	-	TRBD2	TGTGCCAGCAGCGTAGGGAGTAGCGGGCGTTACAATGAGCAGTTCTTC	CASSVGSSGRYNEQFF
TRBJ2-3	TRBV7-9	-	-	TGTGCCAGCAGCGGTACCTGGGCGGATACGCAGTATTTT	CASSGTWADTQYF
TRBJ2-3	TRBV5-1	-	TRBD2	TGCGCCAGCAGTCCGTCTGCTAGCGGGAGCACAGATACGCAGTATTTT	CASSPSASGSTDTQYF
TRBJ2-7	TRBV19	-	-	TGTGCCAGTAGTATCGGGCTCGGGAGCTACGAGCAGTACTTC	CASSIGLGSYEQYF
TRBJ2-1	TRBV28	-	TRBD2	TGTGCCAGCAGTTTAGGTAGCGGGAGGACACACAATGAGCAGTTCTTC	CASSLGSGRTHNEQFF
TRBJ1-2	TRBV20-1	-	TRBD1	TGCAGTGCTGGATTGGGGACAGCTAACTATGGCTACACCTTC	CSAGLGTANYGYTF
TRBJ1-6	TRBV5-4	-	-	TGTGCCAGCAGCTTCCCGGGACGATCACCCCTCCACTTT	CASSFPGRSPLHF
TRBJ2-1	TRBV21-1	-	-	TGTGCCAGCAGCCCCGGGGACAGAAGTAATGAGCAGTTCTTC	CASSPGDRSNEQFF
TRBJ2-5	TRBV18	few	-	TGTGCCAGCTCACAAGGGACTCATCGGGAGACCCAGTACTTC	CASSQGTHRETQYF
TRBJ2-3	TRBV10-2	-	-	TGCGCCAGCAGCGAAGAGAGAGGGTTATACGGGGTTTCCCCAGATACGCAGTATTTT	CASSEERGLYGVSPDTQYF
TRBJ2-7	TRBV18	-	TRBD2	TGTGCCAGCTCACCGGGGACTAGCGTATACGAGCAGTACTTC	CASSPGTSVYEQYF
TRBJ1-5	TRBV27	-	-	TGTGCCAGCAGTCAATCCGGGTCAATTCATAGCAATCAGCCCCAGCATTTT	CASSQSGSIHSNQPQHF
TRBJ2-7	TRBV5-1	many	TRBD1	TGCGCCAGCAGCTTGGGACAGGGAGTCTACGAGCAGTACTTC	CASSLGQGVYEQYF
TRBJ2-7	TRBV7-2	many	TRBD2	TGTGCCAGCAGCTTAGGGCCGGGAGGCTCGCCCTACGAGCAGTACTTC	CASSLGPGGSPYEQYF
TRBJ2-1	TRBV14	many	-	TGTGCCAGCAGCCGCGAGTACAGCTCCTACAATGAGCAGTTCTTC	CASSREYSSYNEQFF
TRBJ2-7	TRBV7-9	-	TRBD2	TGTGCCAGCAGCTTGCCACTAGCGGGATGGAAGGCGTCCGAGCAGTACTTC	CASSLPLAGWKASEQYF
TRBJ2-7	TRBV20-1	-	TRBD2	TGCAGTACCACGGCGTGGAGCGGGGGGCAGTACTTC	CSTTAWSGGQYF
TRBJ2-1	TRBV20-1	-	TRBD2	TGCAGTGCTTATTTGACTAGCGGGGTGAGCTCCTACAATGAGCAGTTCTTC	CSAYLTSGVSSYNEQFF
TRBJ2-2	TRBV3-1	many	-	TGTGCCAGCAGCCAGGGATGGAACACCGGGGAGCTGTTTTTT	CASSQGWNTGELFF
TRBJ1-2	TRBV20-1	-	-	TGCAGTGCTGACACAGGGAACTATGGCTACACCTTC	CSADTGNYGYTF
TRBJ2-3	TRBV6-6	-	-	TGTGCCATGGGTGGCGGTTTCACAGATACGCAGTATTTT	CAMGGGFTDTQYF
TRBJ2-1	TRBV20-1	-	TRBD2	TGCAGTGCTCGGACCACTAGCGGGTTACCTAATGAGCAGTTCTTC	CSARTTSGLPNEQFF
TRBJ2-1	TRBV10-3	few	-	TGTGCCATCTCTGCGGAGACCTACAATGAGCAGTTCTTC	CAISAETYNEQFF
TRBJ2-3	TRBV7-9	-	-	TGTGCCACGCAAGCGGATACGCAGTATTTT	CATQADTQYF
TRBJ2-7	TRBV6-2/TRBV6-3	-	-	TGTGCCAGCGGTTATGTTTACGAGCAGTACTTC	CASGYVYEQYF
TRBJ2-7	TRBV18	few	TRBD1	TGTGCCAGCCACTCAGGACAGGGGAATAACGAGCAGTACTTC	CASHSGQGNNEQYF
TRBJ1-1	TRBV3-1	-	-	TGTGCCAGCAGCACACGACAGGATAGGGGTACTGAAGCTTTCTTT	CASSTRQDRGTEAFF
TRBJ2-5	TRBV4-3	few	TRBD2	TGCGCCAGCAGCCAAGCACTAGCGACCAAAGAGACCCAGTACTTC	CASSQALATKETQYF
TRBJ1-1	TRBV29-1	-	TRBD1	TGCAGCGCCAAGAAGGGGACAGCCAACACTGAAGCTTTCTTT	CSAKKGTANTEAFF
TRBJ2-7	TRBV6-5	few	-	TGTGCCAGCAGTTACTCTGAAGTGACGAGTGACGAGCAGTACTTC	CASSYSEVTSDEQYF
TRBJ2-1	TRBV7-3	-	TRBD1	TGTGCCAGCAGCTTAGCGACAGGGGCCCCCAGTGAGCAGTTCTTC	CASSLATGAPSEQFF